Described below is a single T cell receptor (beta chain) sequence and its context. This specimen belongs to a study of control samples from healthy donors and cancer patients. The CDR3 is made up of 13 amino acids. Germline CDR1 reads MNHEY; CDR2 reads SVGAGI. The V end lost 2 bases, the J end lost 7 bases, and 9 bases lay between the germline ends. Measured with immunoSEQ multiplex PCR; TCRdb has only the in-frame clones, and not every one. The sample has more than 12,000 clones, 60% to 85% seen once. The sample comprised formalin-fixed, paraffin-embedded tissue. The source is a female donor with lung cancer. The chain recombines TRBV6-5 with TRBJ2-1; D is perhaps TRBD2 (6 bases). The CDR3 reads CASSYDRENEQFF. The DNA of the CDR3 is TGTGCCAGCAGTTACGATCGGGAGAATGAGCAGTTCTTC.